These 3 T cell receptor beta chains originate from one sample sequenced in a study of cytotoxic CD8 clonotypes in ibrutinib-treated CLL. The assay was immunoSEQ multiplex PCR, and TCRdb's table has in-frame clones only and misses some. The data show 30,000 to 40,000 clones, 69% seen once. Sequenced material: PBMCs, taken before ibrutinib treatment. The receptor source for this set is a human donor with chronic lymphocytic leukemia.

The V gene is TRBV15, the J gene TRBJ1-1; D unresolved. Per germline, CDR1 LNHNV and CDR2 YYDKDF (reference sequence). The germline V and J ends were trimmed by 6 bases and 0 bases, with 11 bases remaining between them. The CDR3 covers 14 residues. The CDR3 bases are TGTGCCACCAGACGGACGGCCATGAACACTGAAGCTTTCTTT. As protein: CATRRTAMNTEAFF.

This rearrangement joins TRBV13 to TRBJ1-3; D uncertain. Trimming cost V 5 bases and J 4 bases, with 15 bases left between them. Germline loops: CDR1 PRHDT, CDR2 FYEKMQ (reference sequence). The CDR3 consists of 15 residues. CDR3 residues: CASSLTWARGNTIYF. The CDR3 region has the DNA TGTGCCAGCAGCCTCACGTGGGCGAGGGGAAACACCATATATTTT. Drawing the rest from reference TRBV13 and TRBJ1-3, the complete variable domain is AAGVIQSPRHLIKEKRETATLKCYPIPRHDTVYWYQQGPGQDPQFLISFYEKMQSDKGSIPDRFSAQQFSDYHSELNMSSLELGDSALYFCASSLTWARGNTIYFGEGSWLTVV.

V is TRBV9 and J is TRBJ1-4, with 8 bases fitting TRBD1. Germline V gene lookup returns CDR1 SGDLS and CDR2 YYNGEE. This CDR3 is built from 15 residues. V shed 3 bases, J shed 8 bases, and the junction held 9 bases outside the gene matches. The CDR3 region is CASSAQGASREKLFF. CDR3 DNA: TGTGCCAGCAGCGCCCAGGGGGCATCAAGGGAAAAACTGTTTTTT. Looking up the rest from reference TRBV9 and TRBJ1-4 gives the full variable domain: DSGVTQTPKHLITATGQRVTLRCSPRSGDLSVYWYQQSLDQGLQFLIQYYNGEERAKGNILERFSAQQFPDLHSELNLSSLELGDSALYFCASSAQGASREKLFFGSGTQLSVL.